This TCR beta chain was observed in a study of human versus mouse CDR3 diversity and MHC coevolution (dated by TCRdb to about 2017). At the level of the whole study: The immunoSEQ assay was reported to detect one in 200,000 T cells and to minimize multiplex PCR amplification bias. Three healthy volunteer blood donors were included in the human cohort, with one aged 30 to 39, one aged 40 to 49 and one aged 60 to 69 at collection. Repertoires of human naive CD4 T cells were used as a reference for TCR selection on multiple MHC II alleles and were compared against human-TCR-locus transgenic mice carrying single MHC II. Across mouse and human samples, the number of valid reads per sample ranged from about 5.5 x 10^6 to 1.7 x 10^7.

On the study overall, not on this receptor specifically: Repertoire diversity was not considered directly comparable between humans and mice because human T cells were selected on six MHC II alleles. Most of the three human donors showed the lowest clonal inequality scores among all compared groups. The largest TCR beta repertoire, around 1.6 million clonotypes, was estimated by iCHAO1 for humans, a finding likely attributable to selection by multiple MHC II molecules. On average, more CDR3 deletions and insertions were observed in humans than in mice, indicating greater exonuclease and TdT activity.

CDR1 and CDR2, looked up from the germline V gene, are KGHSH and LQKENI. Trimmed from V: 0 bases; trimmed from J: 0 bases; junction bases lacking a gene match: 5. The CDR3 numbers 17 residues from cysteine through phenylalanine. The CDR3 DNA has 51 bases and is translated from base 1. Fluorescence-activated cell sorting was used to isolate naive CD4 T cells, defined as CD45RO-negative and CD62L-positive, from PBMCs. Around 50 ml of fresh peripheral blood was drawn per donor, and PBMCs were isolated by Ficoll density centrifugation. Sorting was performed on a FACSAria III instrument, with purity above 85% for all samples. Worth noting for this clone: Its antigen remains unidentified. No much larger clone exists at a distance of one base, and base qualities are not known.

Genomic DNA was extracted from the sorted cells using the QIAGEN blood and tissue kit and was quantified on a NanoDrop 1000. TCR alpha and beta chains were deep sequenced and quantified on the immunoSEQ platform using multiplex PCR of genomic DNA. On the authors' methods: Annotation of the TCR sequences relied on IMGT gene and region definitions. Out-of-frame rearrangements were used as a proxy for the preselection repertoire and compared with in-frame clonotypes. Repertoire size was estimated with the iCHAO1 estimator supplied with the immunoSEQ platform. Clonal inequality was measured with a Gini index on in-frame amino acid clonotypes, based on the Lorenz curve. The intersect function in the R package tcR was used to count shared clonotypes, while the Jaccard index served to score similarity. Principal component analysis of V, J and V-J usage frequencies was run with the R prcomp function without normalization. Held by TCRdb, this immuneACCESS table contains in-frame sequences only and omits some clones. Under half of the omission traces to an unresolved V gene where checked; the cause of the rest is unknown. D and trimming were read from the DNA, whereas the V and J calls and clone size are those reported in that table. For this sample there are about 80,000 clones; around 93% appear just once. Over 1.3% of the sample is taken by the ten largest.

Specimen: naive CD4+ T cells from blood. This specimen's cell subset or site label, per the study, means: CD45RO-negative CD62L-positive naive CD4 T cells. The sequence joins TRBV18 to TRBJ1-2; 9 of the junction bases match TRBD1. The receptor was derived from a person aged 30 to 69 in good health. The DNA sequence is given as TGTGCCAGCTCACCACCCGGGACAGGGATCCCTAACTATGGCTACACCTTC. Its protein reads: CASSPPGTGIPNYGYTF.